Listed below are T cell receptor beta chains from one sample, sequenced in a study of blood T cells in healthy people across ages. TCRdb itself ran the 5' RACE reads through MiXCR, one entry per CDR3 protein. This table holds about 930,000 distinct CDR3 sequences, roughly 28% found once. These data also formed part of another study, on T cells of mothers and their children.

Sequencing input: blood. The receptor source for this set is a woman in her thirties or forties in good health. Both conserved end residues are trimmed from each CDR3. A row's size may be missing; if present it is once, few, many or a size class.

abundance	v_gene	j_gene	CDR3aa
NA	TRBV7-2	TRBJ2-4	ASSLEGLATY
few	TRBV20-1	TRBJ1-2	SARGNWQVYGYT
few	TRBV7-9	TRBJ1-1	ASSLVYRGRTEAF
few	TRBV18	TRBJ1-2	ASSPRYWTGISGGYT
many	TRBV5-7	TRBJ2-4	ASSLRDRGPKNIQY
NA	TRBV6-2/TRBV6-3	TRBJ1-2	AGSYSGSAGYT
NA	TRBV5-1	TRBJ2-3	ASSFVRASTDTQY
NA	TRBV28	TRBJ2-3	ASRTGGADTQY
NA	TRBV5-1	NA	ASSLDRSGGRDEQY
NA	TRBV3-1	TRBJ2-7	ASSQSPSPRSYEQY
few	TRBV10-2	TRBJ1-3	ASSENRGIGNTIY
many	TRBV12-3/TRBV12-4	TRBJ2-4	ASSLGIAKNIQY
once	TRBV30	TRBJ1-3	AWKGNGNTIY
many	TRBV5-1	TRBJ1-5	ASSPDGVSNQPQH
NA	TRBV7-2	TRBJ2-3	ASSLVERGFSTDTQY
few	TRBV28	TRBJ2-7	ATGEGEQY
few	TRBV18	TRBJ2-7	ASSPKGTTSYEQY
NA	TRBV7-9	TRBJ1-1	ASSVQDRTEAF
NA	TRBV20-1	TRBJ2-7	SARGSGRKGYEQY
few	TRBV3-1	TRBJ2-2	ASSQGLGGGTGELF
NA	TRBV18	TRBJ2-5	ASSPRRTEGTQY
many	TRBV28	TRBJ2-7	ASSLRGATTYEQY
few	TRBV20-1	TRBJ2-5	SAGQGAQETQY
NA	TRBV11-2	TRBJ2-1	ASSGAGGAGSFNEQF
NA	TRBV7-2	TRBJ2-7	ASSPKGGLSEQY
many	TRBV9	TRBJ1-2	ASSGRDRFYGYT
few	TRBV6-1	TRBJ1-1	ASSEWTEAF
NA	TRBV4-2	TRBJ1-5	ASSQDARGNQPQH
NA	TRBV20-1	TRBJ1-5	SANRGQFNQPQH
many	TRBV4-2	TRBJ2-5	ASSKAGTSGGAETQY
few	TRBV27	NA	ASSFGQHYEQY
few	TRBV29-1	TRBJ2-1	SAETSGSSYNEQF
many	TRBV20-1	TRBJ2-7	SAREATTNEQY